This T cell receptor (beta chain) originates from a study of T cell responses to AZD1222 COVID-19 vaccine. In the study overall: Samples with a second dose at about 4 or about 12 weeks were pooled together. General study results and limits: No day 14 peak samples; only post-peak repertoires were characterized. Possibly, clonal diversity was underestimated; donors were largely white British and included more females. Breadth and depth of Spike-specific TCRs rose after two AZD1222 doses.

TCRdb keeps only in-frame clones here, not all; method: immunoSEQ multiplex PCR. This repertoire shows 120,000 or so clones, more than 70% found once; its top ten account for roughly 10%. Of note for this clone: Its cognate antigen is unknown.

Per germline, CDR1 SEHNR and CDR2 FQNEAQ (reference sequence). CDR3 length equals 14 residues. Trimming cost V 1 base and J 5 bases, with 6 bases left between them. The sample consisted of peripheral blood, taken on day 0 of AZD1222 vaccination. This receptor was taken from an adult in good health. The J gene is TRBJ1-6, the V gene TRBV7-9, with no clear D. This CDR3 reads CASSLGPDNSPLHF. The CDR3 DNA reads TGTGCCAGCAGCTTAGGGCCAGATAATTCACCCCTCCACTTT.